These 4 T cell receptor beta chains originate from one sample sequenced in a study of shared clonotypes between healthy human individuals. Measured with immunoSEQ multiplex PCR; TCRdb has only the in-frame clones, and not every one. Found here are 2,500,000 or so clones, under 95% of them singletons; the top ten hold 0.36%. The source material was naive CD4+ T cells from PBMCs. Subset here: CD45RA+ positively selected. Source of these receptors: a man aged 18 to 29 in good health. Some clones in this sample may be carry-over from other donors' samples.

The chain is built from TRBV7-8 and TRBJ1-5, with a weak D call TRBD1 (6 bases). Trimming removed 0 bases at V and 6 bases at J, with 15 bases between. The CDR3 loop spans 16 amino acids. Germline values: CDR1 SGHVS, CDR2 FQNEAQ. CDR3 nucleotide sequence: TGTGCCAGCAGCTTAGCTGGGGGGGCATTTGGTCAGCCCCAGCATTTT. Encoded protein: CASSLAGGAFGQPQHF.

The chain has TRBV28 and TRBJ2-3; D is perhaps TRBD1 (5 bases). CDR1 and CDR2 (germline): MDHEN, SYDVKM. V lost 7 bases, J lost 2 bases, and 13 bases lay in between. The CDR3 covers 14 residues. Written as DNA, the CDR3 is TGTGCCAGCATCCCAAGGGGCAACACAGATACGCAGTATTTT. Encoded protein: CASIPRGNTDTQYF. The full variable domain, with the rest looked up from reference TRBV28 and TRBJ2-3, is DVKVTQSSRYLVKRTGEKVFLECVQDMDHENMFWYRQDPGLGLRLIYFSYDVKMKEKGDIPEGYSVSREKKERFSLILESASTNQTSMYLCASIPRGNTDTQYFGPGTRLTVL.

The chain couples TRBV5-4 to TRBJ2-3; the match to TRBD2 covers 7 bases. The germline CDR1 and CDR2 sequences are SGHNT and YYREEE (reference sequence). CDR3 length: 15 residues. V shed 7 bases and J 6 bases; nucleotides not matched to a gene: 14. CDR3 DNA: TGTGCCAGCCTGAGCGGGACGGGGGGACCCGATACGCAGTATTTT. It codes for CASLSGTGGPDTQYF.

The chain combines TRBV4-3 with TRBJ1-1; 7 nucleotides line up with TRBD1. The CDR3 spans 13 residues. After removal of 5 bases from V and 4 bases from J, the junction contained 4 bases not matched to a gene. Germline assignment: CDR1 LGHNA and CDR2 YSLEER. The CDR3 DNA reads TGCGCCAGCAGCGTTCAGGGGGGCACTGAAGCTTTCTTT. Amino acid sequence: CASSVQGGTEAFF.